This T cell receptor (beta chain) appears in the sequencing data of a study of cytomegalovirus exposure and HLA in healthy donors. The study ran its PCR with 60 Vbeta and 13 Jbeta primers. Clones were sequenced by immunoSEQ multiplex PCR, and TCRdb holds only the in-frame ones, with some missing. The sample lists about 110,000 clones, approximately 71% occurring once. In regard to this clone: Antigen unknown.

V was shortened by 0 bases and J by 1 base, with 9 bases between the two germline ends. Germline loops: CDR1 MNHNY, CDR2 SVGAGI (reference sequence). The CDR3 is 16 residues long. Study results and limitations: Accurate prediction of most subjects' HLA-A and HLA-B alleles from TCR beta sequences was reported. Among the sequence variants, a highly shared cluster was likely an artifact of sequencing.

The chain uses TRBV6-6 and TRBJ2-2; weak D call: TRBD2 (6 bases). The sample comprised PBMCs. This sequence originates from a woman between 70 and 85 years old in good health and CMV-seropositive. The CDR3 coding sequence is TGTGCCAGCAGTTACTCCCGGGGGTGGAACACCGGGGAGCTGTTTTTT. Its translation: CASSYSRGWNTGELFF.